This T cell receptor beta chain was identified in a study of vaccination effects on CD4 cells after COVID-19. The overall study: Each participant received a vaccine that was either BNT162b2 or mRNA-1273, given as two doses.

TCRdb's table, derived via immunoSEQ multiplex PCR, lists solely in-frame clones and lacks some. Counted here are some 52,000 clones, 75% to 85% occurring once; the ten biggest clones make up 5.5% to 7%. Before sequencing took place, the ViraFEST assay used viral peptide pools to expand antigen-specific CD4+ T cells. Following 10 days of culture, CD4+ T cells were isolated. Among the vaccine recipients, none had a prior SARS-CoV-2 infection, and nucleocapsid antibodies were negative. Wells each received under 2.5 million PBMC, cultured with approximately 10 IU/ml IL-2 and around 10 ug/ml peptides. In the cultures, half the medium was exchanged for IL-2 medium on days 3 and 7. To note about this clone: The target antigen is unknown.

CDR3 length: 15 amino acids. CDR1 and CDR2 from the germline V gene are SGHRS and YFSETQ. V lost 6 bases and J 2 bases, leaving 16 bases between the germline ends. This rearrangement joins TRBV5-1 to TRBJ2-3; the D gene is possibly TRBD1 (6 bases). The sample consisted of CD4+ T cells from PBMCs cultured with HCoV-OC43 spike peptides, taken before COVID-19 vaccination. Subset denoted: HCoV-OC43 spike overlapping peptide pool stimulation. The TCR sequence derives from a human donor who received a COVID-19 vaccine. CDR3 sequence reads: CASNLRGSYTDTQYF. The CDR3 DNA reads as TGCGCCAGCAACCTGAGGGGGTCTTACACAGATACGCAGTATTTT.